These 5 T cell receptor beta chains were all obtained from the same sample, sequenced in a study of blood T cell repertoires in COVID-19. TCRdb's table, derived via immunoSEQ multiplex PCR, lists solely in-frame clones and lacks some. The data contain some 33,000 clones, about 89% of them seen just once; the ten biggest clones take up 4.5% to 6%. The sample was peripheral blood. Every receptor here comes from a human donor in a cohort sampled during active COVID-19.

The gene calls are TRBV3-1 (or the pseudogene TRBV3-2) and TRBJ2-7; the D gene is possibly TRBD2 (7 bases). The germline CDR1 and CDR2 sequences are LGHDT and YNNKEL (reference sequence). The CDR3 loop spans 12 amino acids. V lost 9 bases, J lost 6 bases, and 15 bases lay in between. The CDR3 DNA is TGTGCCAGAATGAAGGGAGGGGGCGAGCAGTACGTC. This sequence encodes CARMKGGGEQYV.

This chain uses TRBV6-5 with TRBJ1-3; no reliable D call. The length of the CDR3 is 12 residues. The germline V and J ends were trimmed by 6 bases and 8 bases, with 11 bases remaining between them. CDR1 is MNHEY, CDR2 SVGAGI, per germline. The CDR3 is CASRTTADTIYF. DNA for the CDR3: TGTGCCAGCAGGACCACCGCGGACACCATATATTTT.

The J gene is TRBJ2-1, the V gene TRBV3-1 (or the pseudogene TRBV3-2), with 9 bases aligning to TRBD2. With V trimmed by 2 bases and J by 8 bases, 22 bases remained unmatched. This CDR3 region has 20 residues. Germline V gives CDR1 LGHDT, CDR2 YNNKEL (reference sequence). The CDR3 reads CASSQRFGFQFGREGDEQFF. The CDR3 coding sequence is TGTGCCAGCAGCCAACGTTTCGGGTTTCAATTCGGGCGGGAGGGCGATGAGCAGTTCTTC.

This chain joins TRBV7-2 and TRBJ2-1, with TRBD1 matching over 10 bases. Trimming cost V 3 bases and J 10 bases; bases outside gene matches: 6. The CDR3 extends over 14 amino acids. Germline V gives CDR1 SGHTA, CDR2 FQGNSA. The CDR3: CASSFGTGEGEQFF. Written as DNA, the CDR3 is TGTGCCAGCAGCTTCGGGACAGGGGAAGGAGAGCAGTTCTTC.

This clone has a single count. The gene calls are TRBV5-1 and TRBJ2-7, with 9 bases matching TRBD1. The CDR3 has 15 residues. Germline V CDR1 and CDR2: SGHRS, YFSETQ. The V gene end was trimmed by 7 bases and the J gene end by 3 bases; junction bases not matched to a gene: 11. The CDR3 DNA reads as TGCGCCAGCGGATATCGGACAGGGGCCATCTACGAGCAGTACGTC. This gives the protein CASGYRTGAIYEQYV.